These 23 T cell receptor beta chains were sequenced from one sample in a study of OX40 agonist ivuxolimab in advanced cancers. Assay used: immunoSEQ multiplex PCR; TCRdb lists only in-frame clones, some missing. The table lists tens of thousands of clones, roughly 84% of them singletons, with around 2.1% in the top ten. Sequenced material: CD4+ or CD8+ T cells sorted from blood, taken in a trial of the OX40 agonist ivuxolimab. These receptors were collected from an adult with an advanced solid tumor such as melanoma, head and neck, liver or kidney cancer.

The V and J genes are TRBV25-1 and TRBJ1-1; possibly TRBD1 for D (5 bases). V lost 1 base and J 6 bases, leaving 12 bases between the germline ends. CDR1 is MGHDK and CDR2 is SYGVNS in the germline V gene. The CDR3 is 14 amino acids. CDR3 sequence reads: CASSEWGSEAEAFF. CDR3 coding DNA: TGTGCCAGCAGTGAATGGGGCAGCGAAGCTGAAGCTTTCTTT.

This chain connects TRBV28 to TRBJ2-5; tentatively, D is TRBD1 (5 bases). The CDR3 spans 14 residues. Per the germline V gene, CDR1 is MDHEN and CDR2 is SYDVKM. Between the trimmed V and J ends, which lost 6 bases and 3 bases, there was a span of 14 bases. In nucleotides, the CDR3 is TGTGCCAGCAGCTCTACCCAGGGAAAAGAGACCCAGTACTTC. Protein sequence: CASSSTQGKETQYF.

The rearrangement links TRBV18 to TRBJ2-3; D is undetermined. Trimming pared 1 base from V and 5 bases from J, leaving 7 bases between. CDR1 is KGHSH and CDR2 is LQKENI in the germline V gene. The CDR3 loop spans 13 amino acids. The CDR3 protein is CASSPHALDTQYF. CDR3 bases: TGTGCCAGCTCACCACATGCGCTAGATACGCAGTATTTT.

J is TRBJ1-2 and V is TRBV5-5, with D uncertain. The ends were cut back, 0 bases at V and 4 bases at J, with 13 bases in the middle. Looked up from germline, CDR1 is SGHKS and CDR2 is YYEKEE (reference sequence). The CDR3 has 15 amino acids. This CDR3 is CASSLERTAGYGYTF. The CDR3 nucleotides read TGTGCCAGCAGCTTGGAGAGGACTGCTGGCTATGGCTACACCTTC.

This rearrangement joins TRBV19 to TRBJ1-1, with TRBD1 as a possible D gene (6 bases). This CDR3 is 15 amino acids long. Trimming removed 3 bases from V and 2 bases from J, with 13 bases in between. Germline V gene sequence: CDR1 LNHDA, CDR2 SQIVND (reference sequence). CDR3 amino acids: CASSIRDRTNTEAFF. The CDR3 region has the DNA TGTGCCAGTAGTATCCGAGACAGGACAAACACTGAAGCTTTCTTT.

V gene TRBV5-1 combines with J gene TRBJ2-1; D tentatively reads TRBD1 or TRBD2 (6 bases each). Trimming stripped 1 base from V and 5 bases from J, with 19 bases between. The CDR3 is made up of 17 amino acids. The germline V gene has CDR1 SGHRS and CDR2 YFSETQ. The CDR3 sequence: CASSLRSSAEGDNEQFF. CDR3 bases: TGCGCCAGCAGCTTGCGATCGTCAGCGGAGGGGGACAATGAGCAGTTCTTC.

This clone has a single count. The J gene is TRBJ2-7, the V gene TRBV5-1; TRBD1 aligns across 7 bases. The CDR3 contains 16 residues. Germline V lookup: CDR1 SGHRS, CDR2 YFSETQ. After removal of 2 bases from V and 3 bases from J, the junction contained 11 bases not matched to a gene. CDR3 protein: CASSLASGTAFYEQYF. CDR3 bases: TGCGCCAGCAGCTTAGCCTCCGGGACAGCCTTCTACGAGCAGTACTTC.

The chain is built from TRBV7-3 and TRBJ2-7; 8 nucleotides agree with TRBD2. CDR3 length: 14 residues. Germline lookup yields CDR1 SGHTA and CDR2 FQGTGA. J lost 7 bases, V lost 2 bases, and 7 bases had no gene match. Here the CDR3 DNA reads TGTGCCAGCAGCTTACTGGGGACTAGGAGTGAGCAGTACTTC. Translation: CASSLLGTRSEQYF.

This clone was found a few times. The chain employs TRBV12-2 and TRBJ1-5. TRBV12-2 is an annotated pseudogene. The CDR3 loop spans 17 amino acids. As DNA, the CDR3 is TGTGCAAGTCGCTTAGTTGTGTCCACTTCTAGCAATCAGCCCCAGCATTTT. Protein product: CASRLVVSTSSNQPQHF.

V usage is TRBV5-4 and J usage is TRBJ2-2; either TRBD1 or TRBD2 may fit D (5 bases each). V gave up 4 bases and J gave up 6 bases, with 19 bases separating them. This CDR3 region has 16 residues. Germline V gives CDR1 SGHNT, CDR2 YYREEE (reference sequence). The CDR3 DNA sequence: TGTGCCAGCAGCCCCCAGAGGGGATCCTTCTCCGGGGAGCTGTTTTTT. Encoded protein: CASSPQRGSFSGELFF.

This clone showed up just once. The rearrangement links TRBV11-2 to TRBJ2-4; 7 positions agree with TRBD1. The CDR3 is 17 amino acids. Germline CDR1 reads SGHAT; CDR2 reads FQNNGV. The V and J ends lost 5 bases and 4 bases, in that order; junction bases with no gene match: 14. CDR3 sequence reads: CASSPLQGLLIKNIQYF. The CDR3 DNA follows: TGTGCCAGCAGCCCTTTACAGGGGCTCTTAATAAAAAACATTCAGTACTTC.

The gene calls are TRBV21-1 and TRBJ2-5. TRBV21-1 is given as a pseudogene. The CDR3 has 14 amino acids. In DNA, the CDR3 is TGTGCCAGGAGCCCGGGACGTATTCAAGAGACCCAGTACTTC. Protein: CARSPGRIQETQYF.

CDR3 DNA sequence: TGTGCCAGCAGCTTGTGGGGGACAGGGCTGGGCTACACCTTC. It translates to CASSLWGTGLGYTF. This rearrangement joins TRBV5-6 to TRBJ1-2; 9 bases map to TRBD1. Trimming cost V 1 base and J 8 bases; bases outside gene matches: 6. Germline CDR1 reads SGHDT; CDR2 reads YYEEEE. The CDR3 contains 14 residues.

This chain links TRBV19 with TRBJ2-2, with D unresolved. Trimming stripped 3 bases from V and 4 bases from J, with 0 bases between. Germline CDR1 LNHDA, CDR2 SQIVND (reference sequence). The CDR3 covers 11 residues. In DNA, the CDR3 is TGTGCCAGTAGTATCACCGGGGAGCTGTTTTTT. As protein: CASSITGELFF.

In the case of this clone: In the same sample, other DNA sequences code for this CDR3. The J gene is TRBJ2-7, the V gene TRBV6-1; D unresolved. CDR1 is MNHNS, CDR2 SASEGT, per germline. Trimming left V 1 base short and J 3 bases short, with 7 bases between. The CDR3 length is 13 residues. In DNA form, the CDR3 reads TGTGCCAGCAGTGAAGTACTACACTACGAGCAGTACTTC. Protein: CASSEVLHYEQYF.

J is TRBJ2-7 and V is TRBV7-7; D perhaps matches TRBD1 (5 bases). The V and J ends lost 6 bases and 1 base respectively, with 7 bases between them. The CDR3 has 12 amino acids. CDR1 SSHAT and CDR2 FNYEAQ come from the germline V gene (reference sequence). The DNA of the CDR3 is TGTGCCAGCAGACAGGTTTCCTACGAGCAGTACTTC. This encodes CASRQVSYEQYF.

This chain connects TRBV5-1 to TRBJ2-5; maybe TRBD1 (5 bases). Trimming took 2 bases from V and 0 from J, leaving 11 bases between them. Germline V CDR1 and CDR2: SGHRS, YFSETQ. The CDR3 runs 15 residues. Written as DNA, the CDR3 is TGCGCCAGCAGCTTTACGACAGCAAACCAAGAGACCCAGTACTTC. It codes for CASSFTTANQETQYF.

The chain is built from TRBV7-2 and TRBJ1-1; TRBD1 matches at 7 bases. J lost 0 bases, V lost 5 bases, and 6 bases had no gene match. Germline V gene lookup returns CDR1 SGHTA and CDR2 FQGNSA. The CDR3 is made up of 15 amino acids. CDR3 amino acids: CASSPRQGMNTEAFF. The CDR3 DNA reads as TGTGCCAGCAGCCCCCGACAGGGAATGAACACTGAAGCTTTCTTT.

The chain carries TRBV9 and TRBJ2-3, with 11 bases fitting TRBD2. CDR3 length equals 16 residues. The germline V gene has CDR1 SGDLS and CDR2 YYNGEE. The V segment lost 4 bases and the J segment 5 bases; nucleotides outside the gene matches: 9. The CDR3 reads CASSWVLAGGRDTQYF. In DNA, the CDR3 is TGTGCCAGCAGCTGGGTTCTAGCGGGGGGACGAGATACGCAGTATTTT.

The chain employs TRBV19 and TRBJ2-7; 10 positions agree with TRBD1. This CDR3 spans 15 amino acids. Germline V gives CDR1 LNHDA, CDR2 SQIVND (reference sequence). Trimming at V came to 5 bases and at J to 8 bases, leaving 12 bases not matched to a gene. CDR3 coding DNA: TGTGCCAGTAGTGACGCCCAGGACAGGGGGTCCCAGCAGTACTTC. It codes for CASSDAQDRGSQQYF.

The chain recombines TRBV27 with TRBJ1-1; 7 bases align to TRBD1. The J segment lost 4 bases and the V segment lost 3 bases, leaving 5 bases of the junction unmatched. Germline CDR1 MNHEY, CDR2 SMNVEV (reference sequence). The CDR3 is 14 amino acids. The CDR3 bases are TGTGCCAGCAGTTTCTCCAGGGGGAGCACTGAAGCTTTCTTT. This translates into CASSFSRGSTEAFF.

The J gene is TRBJ2-7, the V gene TRBV6-1; 9 bases map to TRBD2. There are 14 residues in the CDR3. Germline V lookup: CDR1 MNHNS, CDR2 SASEGT. Trimming cost V 7 bases and J 6 bases; bases outside gene matches: 10. The CDR3 sequence: CASKRAGGPSEQYF. The DNA for the CDR3 is TGTGCCAGCAAGAGGGCGGGGGGGCCGTCCGAGCAGTACTTC.

The chain joins TRBV6-5 to TRBJ1-2, with 8 bases matching TRBD1. CDR3 length: 13 residues. The V segment lost 6 bases and the J segment 8 bases; nucleotides outside the gene matches: 8. Looked up from germline, CDR1 is MNHEY and CDR2 is SVGAGI. The CDR3 is CASRSGQGRGYTF. In DNA, the CDR3 is TGTGCCAGCAGATCCGGACAGGGAAGGGGCTACACCTTC.